The rows below give T cell receptor beta chains drawn from one sample of a study of memory B cells and T cells in multiple sclerosis. Sequencing was performed with immunoSEQ multiplex PCR; in TCRdb, only in-frame clones are kept and a portion is missing. The table shows approximately 32,000 clones, with more than 75% occurring only once. These TCRs are of unknown antigen specificity. The specimen was PBMCs from blood kept in culture. The origin of the receptors is a human donor with multiple sclerosis. CDR3s include the opening cysteine and the closing phenylalanine or tryptophan. The D gene is left open where the match is weak. Clone size is stated in some rows and not others, as once, few, many or a class when expanded.

v_gene: TRBV18
abundance: -
d_gene: -
j_gene: TRBJ1-2
CDR3aa: CASSLTSDYGYTF
CDR3nt: TGTGCCAGCTCACTCACAAGTGACTATGGCTACACCTTC

v_gene: TRBV5-1
abundance: -
d_gene: TRBD1
j_gene: TRBJ2-2
CDR3aa: CASRTGGDAGTGELFF
CDR3nt: TGCGCCAGCAGGACAGGGGGCGATGCGGGCACCGGGGAGCTGTTTTTT

v_gene: TRBV5-1
abundance: -
d_gene: -
j_gene: TRBJ1-1
CDR3aa: CASSLALGSTEAFF
CDR3nt: TGCGCCAGCAGCTTGGCCTTGGGGAGCACTGAAGCTTTCTTT

v_gene: TRBV14
abundance: -
d_gene: TRBD1
j_gene: TRBJ2-1
CDR3aa: CASSHQGQGELRNEQFF
CDR3nt: TGTGCCAGCAGTCACCAGGGACAGGGGGAACTAAGGAATGAGCAGTTCTTC

v_gene: TRBV19
abundance: -
d_gene: -
j_gene: TRBJ1-2
CDR3aa: CASSKRQIANYGYTF
CDR3nt: TGTGCCAGTAGTAAGAGACAGATAGCTAACTATGGCTACACCTTC

v_gene: TRBV19
abundance: -
d_gene: -
j_gene: TRBJ2-7
CDR3aa: CASSLGSYEQYF
CDR3nt: TGTGCCAGTAGTTTAGGATCCTACGAGCAGTACTTC

v_gene: TRBV5-1
abundance: -
d_gene: -
j_gene: TRBJ2-1
CDR3aa: CASSLAATRGYNEQFF
CDR3nt: TGCGCCAGCAGCTTGGCGGCGACTAGGGGATACAATGAGCAGTTCTTC

v_gene: TRBV10-3
abundance: -
d_gene: -
j_gene: TRBJ1-1
CDR3aa: CAISPLDKALEVFF
CDR3nt: TGTGCCATCAGTCCCTTGGACAAGGCCCTTGAAGTGTTCTTT

v_gene: TRBV5-1
abundance: -
d_gene: TRBD1
j_gene: TRBJ2-1
CDR3aa: CASSWTGAHNNEQFF
CDR3nt: TGCGCCAGCAGCTGGACAGGGGCCCATAACAATGAGCAGTTCTTC

v_gene: TRBV10-3
abundance: -
d_gene: -
j_gene: TRBJ1-5
CDR3aa: CAISPGPTYSNQPQHF
CDR3nt: TGTGCCATCAGCCCGGGGCCCACTTATAGCAATCAGCCCCAGCATTTT

v_gene: TRBV5-3
abundance: -
d_gene: -
j_gene: TRBJ2-3
CDR3aa: CARSLSHNSTDTQYF
CDR3nt: TGTGCCAGAAGCTTGAGTCACAATAGCACAGATACGCAGTATTTT

v_gene: TRBV27
abundance: -
d_gene: TRBD2
j_gene: TRBJ2-7
CDR3aa: CASRNPGLAGKASYEQYF
CDR3nt: TGTGCCAGCAGAAATCCGGGACTAGCGGGAAAGGCCTCCTACGAGCAGTACTTC

v_gene: TRBV5-1
abundance: -
d_gene: TRBD2
j_gene: TRBJ2-1
CDR3aa: CASSFVASGGQGNEQFF
CDR3nt: TGCGCCAGCAGCTTTGTGGCTAGCGGGGGGCAAGGCAATGAGCAGTTCTTC

v_gene: TRBV6-6
abundance: -
d_gene: TRBD1
j_gene: TRBJ1-1
CDR3aa: CASGTGVTEAFF
CDR3nt: TGTGCCAGCGGAACAGGGGTCACTGAAGCTTTCTTT

v_gene: TRBV7-3
abundance: -
d_gene: -
j_gene: TRBJ1-5
CDR3aa: CASSLPWTENQPQHF
CDR3nt: TGTGCCAGCAGCTTACCCTGGACGGAAAATCAGCCCCAGCATTTT

v_gene: TRBV29-1
abundance: -
d_gene: TRBD2
j_gene: TRBJ2-5
CDR3aa: CSVGLVFGTQYF
CDR3nt: TGCAGCGTCGGACTAGTTTTCGGGACCCAGTACTTC

v_gene: TRBV2
abundance: -
d_gene: -
j_gene: TRBJ2-1
CDR3aa: CASRDYNEQFF
CDR3nt: TGTGCCAGCAGAGACTACAATGAGCAGTTCTTC

v_gene: TRBV5-1
abundance: -
d_gene: -
j_gene: TRBJ2-2
CDR3aa: CASSLRLREYSAGELFF
CDR3nt: TGCGCCAGCAGCTTGAGGTTGAGGGAGTACTCGGCCGGGGAGCTGTTTTTT

v_gene: TRBV7-3
abundance: -
d_gene: TRBD2
j_gene: TRBJ2-1
CDR3aa: CASSLRRTSGGDEQFF
CDR3nt: TGTGCCAGCAGCTTGCGGAGGACTAGCGGGGGTGATGAGCAGTTCTTC

v_gene: TRBV25-1
abundance: -
d_gene: TRBD1
j_gene: TRBJ1-1
CDR3aa: CASSDRGRATEAFF
CDR3nt: TGTGCCAGCAGCGACAGGGGGCGAGCCACTGAAGCTTTCTTT

v_gene: TRBV6-5
abundance: -
d_gene: -
j_gene: TRBJ2-7
CDR3aa: CASSYSRWAGHEQYF
CDR3nt: TGTGCCAGCAGTTACTCCCGGTGGGCCGGCCACGAGCAGTACTTC

v_gene: TRBV27
abundance: -
d_gene: -
j_gene: TRBJ1-2
CDR3aa: CASSLSFRASTPYGYTF
CDR3nt: TGTGCCAGCAGTTTATCGTTCAGGGCGTCCACTCCCTATGGCTACACCTTC

v_gene: TRBV5-1
abundance: -
d_gene: -
j_gene: TRBJ2-7
CDR3aa: CASSGGHQSSYEQYF
CDR3nt: TGCGCCAGCAGCGGGGGACATCAGAGCTCCTACGAGCAGTACTTC

v_gene: TRBV7-9
abundance: few
d_gene: -
j_gene: TRBJ1-2
CDR3aa: CASSTEGRHYGYTF
CDR3nt: TGTGCCAGCAGCACCGAGGGGAGGCACTATGGCTACACCTTC

v_gene: TRBV5-1
abundance: -
d_gene: -
j_gene: TRBJ2-5
CDR3aa: CASSLLETQYF
CDR3nt: TGCGCCAGCAGCTTGCTTGAGACCCAGTACTTC

v_gene: TRBV10-3
abundance: -
d_gene: TRBD2
j_gene: TRBJ2-7
CDR3aa: CAIHQSGTSVSYEQYF
CDR3nt: TGTGCCATACACCAATCCGGGACTAGCGTTTCCTACGAGCAGTACTTC

v_gene: TRBV11-1
abundance: -
d_gene: -
j_gene: TRBJ2-1
CDR3aa: CASSLAPSSWSGNEQFF
CDR3nt: TGTGCCAGCAGCTTAGCGCCCTCTAGCTGGAGTGGCAATGAGCAGTTCTTC

v_gene: TRBV28
abundance: -
d_gene: -
j_gene: TRBJ2-7
CDR3aa: CASSLTGVYEQYF
CDR3nt: TGTGCCAGCAGTTTAACCGGGGTTTACGAGCAGTACTTC

v_gene: TRBV2
abundance: -
d_gene: -
j_gene: TRBJ1-1
CDR3aa: CATKGAALNTEAFF
CDR3nt: TGTGCCACCAAAGGGGCCGCCCTGAACACTGAAGCTTTCTTT

v_gene: TRBV5-1
abundance: -
d_gene: -
j_gene: TRBJ1-2
CDR3aa: CASSLEGIGGGYTF
CDR3nt: TGCGCCAGCAGCTTGGAAGGGATAGGAGGGGGCTACACCTTC

v_gene: TRBV15
abundance: -
d_gene: TRBD1
j_gene: TRBJ2-3
CDR3aa: CATSRVVIQGARSTDTQYF
CDR3nt: TGTGCCACCAGCAGAGTCGTGATTCAGGGGGCTCGAAGCACAGATACGCAGTATTTT

v_gene: TRBV6-1
abundance: -
d_gene: TRBD1
j_gene: TRBJ2-7
CDR3aa: CASRDRSFPSEQYF
CDR3nt: TGTGCCAGCCGGGACAGGAGCTTTCCTAGCGAGCAGTACTTC

v_gene: TRBV29-1
abundance: -
d_gene: -
j_gene: TRBJ2-6
CDR3aa: CSVGTRGQVLSGANVLTF
CDR3nt: TGCAGCGTTGGGACCCGGGGGCAGGTACTCTCTGGGGCCAACGTCCTGACTTTC

v_gene: TRBV2
abundance: -
d_gene: TRBD2
j_gene: TRBJ2-1
CDR3aa: CASRRLAGAWENNEQFF
CDR3nt: TGTGCCAGCAGGAGATTAGCGGGAGCCTGGGAAAACAATGAGCAGTTCTTC

v_gene: TRBV29-1
abundance: -
d_gene: -
j_gene: TRBJ2-3
CDR3aa: CSVGGGRGADTQYF
CDR3nt: TGCAGCGTTGGGGGCGGCAGGGGTGCAGATACGCAGTATTTT

v_gene: TRBV5-1
abundance: -
d_gene: TRBD1
j_gene: TRBJ2-2
CDR3aa: CASNTGGTGELFF
CDR3nt: TGCGCCAGCAATACAGGGGGCACCGGGGAGCTGTTTTTT

v_gene: TRBV18
abundance: -
d_gene: -
j_gene: TRBJ2-5
CDR3aa: CASSPGPQETQYF
CDR3nt: TGTGCCAGCTCACCGGGCCCGCAAGAGACCCAGTACTTC

v_gene: TRBV10-3
abundance: -
d_gene: -
j_gene: TRBJ2-7
CDR3aa: CAIRTPGWNEQYF
CDR3nt: TGTGCCATCAGAACGCCTGGGTGGAACGAGCAGTACTTC

v_gene: TRBV11-2
abundance: few
d_gene: -
j_gene: TRBJ2-5
CDR3aa: CASSLVVYETQYF
CDR3nt: TGTGCCAGCAGCTTAGTAGTGTACGAGACCCAGTACTTC

v_gene: TRBV7-9
abundance: -
d_gene: TRBD2
j_gene: TRBJ2-1
CDR3aa: CASSPSGGDEQFF
CDR3nt: TGTGCCAGCAGCCCCAGCGGGGGTGATGAGCAGTTCTTC

v_gene: TRBV2
abundance: -
d_gene: TRBD1
j_gene: TRBJ2-3
CDR3aa: CASKKGASVDTQYF
CDR3nt: TGTGCCAGCAAAAAGGGGGCCTCGGTGGATACGCAGTATTTT

v_gene: TRBV29-1
abundance: -
d_gene: -
j_gene: TRBJ2-3
CDR3aa: CSEWAGGGGDTQYF
CDR3nt: TGCAGCGAGTGGGCAGGGGGAGGGGGAGATACGCAGTATTTT

v_gene: TRBV5-1
abundance: -
d_gene: -
j_gene: TRBJ1-4
CDR3aa: CASSLDGAFNEKLFF
CDR3nt: TGCGCCAGCAGCTTGGACGGGGCCTTTAATGAAAAACTGTTTTTT

v_gene: TRBV10-1
abundance: -
d_gene: -
j_gene: TRBJ1-1
CDR3aa: CASSGGNTEAFF
CDR3nt: TGCGCCAGCAGTGGAGGGAACACTGAAGCTTTCTTT

v_gene: TRBV28
abundance: -
d_gene: TRBD2
j_gene: TRBJ2-7
CDR3aa: CASTRLAGSYEQYF
CDR3nt: TGTGCCAGCACCCGACTAGCTGGGTCCTACGAGCAGTACTTC

v_gene: TRBV28
abundance: once
d_gene: -
j_gene: TRBJ1-1
CDR3aa: CASSLPQGVNTEAFF
CDR3nt: TGTGCCAGCAGCTTACCGCAGGGAGTGAACACTGAAGCTTTCTTT

v_gene: TRBV6-6
abundance: -
d_gene: -
j_gene: TRBJ2-7
CDR3aa: CASSSPTLGSYEQYF
CDR3nt: TGTGCCAGCAGCTCCCCGACGCTAGGATCCTACGAGCAGTACTTC

v_gene: TRBV28
abundance: few
d_gene: TRBD2
j_gene: TRBJ2-3
CDR3aa: CASMPQAGGPTDTQYF
CDR3nt: TGTGCCAGCATGCCTCAAGCGGGAGGGCCAACGGATACGCAGTATTTT

v_gene: TRBV5-5
abundance: -
d_gene: TRBD1
j_gene: TRBJ2-7
CDR3aa: CASSLASTGIYEQYF
CDR3nt: TGTGCCAGCAGCTTGGCCTCGACAGGGATCTACGAGCAGTACTTC

v_gene: TRBV19
abundance: few
d_gene: -
j_gene: TRBJ1-2
CDR3aa: CASSITAANNYGYTF
CDR3nt: TGTGCCAGTAGTATCACCGCAGCGAATAACTATGGCTACACCTTC

v_gene: TRBV5-4
abundance: few
d_gene: -
j_gene: TRBJ2-1
CDR3aa: CASSLGSSRWGKNEQFF
CDR3nt: TGTGCCAGCAGCTTGGGGAGCTCTCGGTGGGGAAAGAATGAGCAGTTCTTC

v_gene: TRBV2
abundance: -
d_gene: -
j_gene: TRBJ1-3
CDR3aa: CASRQTTSGNTIYF
CDR3nt: TGTGCCAGCAGACAGACCACCTCTGGAAACACCATATATTTT

v_gene: TRBV7-9
abundance: -
d_gene: TRBD1
j_gene: TRBJ1-2
CDR3aa: CASSLTQSGGGNYGYTF
CDR3nt: TGTGCCAGCAGCTTAACCCAATCAGGGGGCGGAAACTATGGCTACACCTTC